This T cell receptor beta chain is from a study of T cells in Graves' hyperthyroidism and ophthalmopathy. Background on the study: Peripheral blood specimens were obtained at initial diagnosis, prior to any treatment.

From roughly 9.2 ml of fresh peripheral blood, PBMCs were isolated. For this clonotype: The target antigen is unknown. Mismatch with germline at one junction end may stem from a read error.

Researchers amplified the TCR beta CDR3 regions from RNA transcripts. Using the HTBI primer set, a first-round RT-PCR was run on the TCR CDR3. One entry per CDR3 protein, called by TCRdb with MiXCR from the multiplex PCR reads. This table holds about 400,000 distinct CDR3 sequences, around 15% found once. The CDR3 is 14 amino acids. Germline V gives CDR1 SEHNR, CDR2 FQNEAQ (reference sequence). Broader study findings: Expanded thyroid clonotypes (above 0.001) were mostly also found in blood.

This clonotype was sampled from a man between 50 and 59 years old with Graves' ophthalmopathy. This chain connects TRBV7-9 to TRBJ2-7; D is perhaps TRBD2 (6 bases). The sequenced material came from blood. CDR3 in amino acids: CAGSWGQGTGEQYF. CDR3 DNA: TGTGCCGGCAGTTGGGGCCAAGGGACTGGCGAGCAGTACTTC.